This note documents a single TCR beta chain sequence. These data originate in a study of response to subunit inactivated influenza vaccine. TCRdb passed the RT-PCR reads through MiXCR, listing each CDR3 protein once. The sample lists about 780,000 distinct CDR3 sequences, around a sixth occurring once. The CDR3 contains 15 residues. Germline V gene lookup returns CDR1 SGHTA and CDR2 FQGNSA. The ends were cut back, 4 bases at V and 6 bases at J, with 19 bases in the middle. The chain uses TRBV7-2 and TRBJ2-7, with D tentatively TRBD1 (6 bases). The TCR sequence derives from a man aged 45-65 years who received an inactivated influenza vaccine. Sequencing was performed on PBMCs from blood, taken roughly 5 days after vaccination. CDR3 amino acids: CASSSRAGVGSEQYF. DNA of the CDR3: TGTGCCAGCAGCTCAAGGGCAGGGGTGGGGAGCGAGCAGTACTTC.